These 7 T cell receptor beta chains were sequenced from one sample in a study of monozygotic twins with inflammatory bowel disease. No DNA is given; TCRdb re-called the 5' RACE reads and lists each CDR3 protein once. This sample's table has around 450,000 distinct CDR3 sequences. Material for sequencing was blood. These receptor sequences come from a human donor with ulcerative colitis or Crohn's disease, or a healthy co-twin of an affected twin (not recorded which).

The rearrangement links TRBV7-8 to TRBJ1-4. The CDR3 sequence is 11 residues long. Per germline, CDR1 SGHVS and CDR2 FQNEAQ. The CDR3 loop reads CATGRNEKLFF.

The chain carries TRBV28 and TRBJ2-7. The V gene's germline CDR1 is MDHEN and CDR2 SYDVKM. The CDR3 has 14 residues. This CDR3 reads CASSLPGSSYEQYF.

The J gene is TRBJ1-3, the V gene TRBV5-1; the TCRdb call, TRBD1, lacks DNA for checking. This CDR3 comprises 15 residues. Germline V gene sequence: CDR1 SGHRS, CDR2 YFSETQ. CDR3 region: CASSTSGTAGNTIYF.

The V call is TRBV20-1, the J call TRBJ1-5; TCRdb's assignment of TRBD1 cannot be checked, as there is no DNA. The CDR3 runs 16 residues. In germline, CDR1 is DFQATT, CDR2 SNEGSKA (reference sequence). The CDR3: CSAKPRLGQRNQPQHF.

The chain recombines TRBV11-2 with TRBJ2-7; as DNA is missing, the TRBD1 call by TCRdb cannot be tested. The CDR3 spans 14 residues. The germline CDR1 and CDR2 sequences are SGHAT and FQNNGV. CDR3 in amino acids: CASSFRTGDHEQYF.

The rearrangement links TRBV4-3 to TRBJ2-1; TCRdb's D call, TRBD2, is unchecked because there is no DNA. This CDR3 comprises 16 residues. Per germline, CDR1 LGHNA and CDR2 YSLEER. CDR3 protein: CASSARGTSGRVEQFF.

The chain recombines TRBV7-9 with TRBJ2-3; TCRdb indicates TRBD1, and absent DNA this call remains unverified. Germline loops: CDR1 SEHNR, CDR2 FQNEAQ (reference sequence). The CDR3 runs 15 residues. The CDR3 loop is CASSDRDTHTDTQYF.